This T cell receptor (beta chain) emerged from a study of T-cell memory formation after mild COVID-19. Between the trimmed V and J ends, which lost 0 bases and 5 bases, there was a span of 19 bases. Germline V gene lookup returns CDR1 MNHEY and CDR2 SVGAGI. The CDR3 extends over 17 amino acids. With constant-segment primers, 5'RACE yielded cDNA libraries of TCR alpha and TCR beta that carried sample barcodes and UMIs. From the 5' RACE reads, TCRdb called clonotypes with MiXCR, one entry per CDR3 protein. The profile shows 350,000 or so distinct CDR3 sequences, around 21% of them singletons. This clonotype was counted a few times. What it binds is not known. General study results and limits: Second-wave clones reaching peak frequency on day 37 lacked confirmed SARS-CoV-2 specificity. Most CD4+ clones that shrank were in CM and EM, while CD8+ ones turned up in EMRA.

The sample was PBMCs or a T cell subset sorted from them (not recorded which). V and J are TRBV6-5 and TRBJ2-5; a possible D gene is TRBD2 (6 bases). This TCR derives from an adult woman who had mild COVID-19 (a few samples of this study predate the infection). Cell type and time point are not known. The CDR3 reads CASSYSGVAVGGETQYF. Written as DNA, the CDR3 is TGTGCCAGCAGTTACTCGGGAGTAGCGGTGGGCGGGGAGACCCAGTACTTC.